These 19 T cell receptor beta chains came from one sample sequenced in a study of shared clonotypes between healthy human individuals. Produced via immunoSEQ multiplex PCR; TCRdb's table is partial and in-frame only. The sample lists roughly 700,000 clones; around 91% were seen once. The source material was memory CD8+ T cells from PBMCs. Subset defined: CD45RO+ cells pooled with CCR7-negative TemRA cells. The receptors were gathered from a man younger than 30 in good health. Some clones in this sample may be carry-over from other donors' samples.

This clone came up once. The chain uses TRBV5-1 and TRBJ2-3, with a tentative D call TRBD1 (6 bases). Deletions cut 4 bases from V and 3 bases from J, with 9 bases between. The germline V gene has CDR1 SGHRS and CDR2 YFSETQ. The length of the CDR3 is 13 residues. The CDR3 is CASSITGTDTQYF. CDR3 sequence (DNA): TGCGCCAGCAGCATAACAGGGACAGATACGCAGTATTTT.

The chain employs TRBV28 and TRBJ1-3; tentatively, D is TRBD1 (6 bases). Germline CDR1 reads MDHEN; CDR2 reads SYDVKM. V lost 6 bases, J lost 4 bases, and 10 bases lay in between. The CDR3 covers 13 residues. The CDR3 region is CASSQDRGNTIYF. The CDR3, as DNA: TGTGCCAGCAGCCAGGACAGAGGAAACACCATATATTTT.

The rearrangement links TRBV5-6 to TRBJ2-1; no reliable D call. This CDR3 region has 15 residues. Germline CDR1 and CDR2: SGHDT and YYEEEE. Trimming pared 2 bases from V and 10 bases from J, leaving 19 bases between. In DNA form, the CDR3 reads TGTGCCAGCAGCTTTGGTGTGGGCACCTTCAGGGAGCAGTTCTTC. Protein sequence: CASSFGVGTFREQFF.

As DNA, the CDR3 is TGTGCCATCAGTATTGGGCAGGGGGCTATCACTGAAGCTTTCTTT. Its protein product is CAISIGQGAITEAFF. This sequence joins TRBV10-3 and TRBJ1-1, with 8 bases matching TRBD1. The CDR3 totals 15 residues. Germline trimming cut 5 bases from V and 4 bases from J; bases unmatched to any gene: 9. Germline CDR1 and CDR2: ENHRY and SYGVKD.

Here the CDR3 DNA reads TGTGCCAGCAGCCCTCTCCGGGGAGGGGGCGCCTACAATGAGCAGTTCTTC. Protein product: CASSPLRGGGAYNEQFF. V gene TRBV9 combines with J gene TRBJ2-1; D could derive from TRBD1 or TRBD2 (7 bases each). The CDR3 spans 17 residues. The V and J ends lost 4 bases and 2 bases respectively, with 19 bases between them. CDR1 is SGDLS, CDR2 YYNGEE, per germline. Full variable domain (missing parts from reference TRBV9 and TRBJ2-1): DSGVTQTPKHLITATGQRVTLRCSPRSGDLSVYWYQQSLDQGLQFLIQYYNGEERAKGNILERFSAQQFPDLHSELNLSSLELGDSALYFCASSPLRGGGAYNEQFFGPGTRLTVL.

The V and J genes are TRBV9 and TRBJ2-5; TRBD2 aligns across 15 bases. In germline, CDR1 is SGDLS, CDR2 YYNGEE. CDR3 length: 18 amino acids. V shed 0 bases and J 5 bases; nucleotides not matched to a gene: 8. The CDR3 sequence is CASSVEWTSGRAGETQYF. CDR3 coding DNA: TGTGCCAGCAGCGTAGAGTGGACTAGCGGGAGGGCTGGGGAGACCCAGTACTTC. The variable domain in full, with the rest retrieved from reference TRBV9 and TRBJ2-5, is DSGVTQTPKHLITATGQRVTLRCSPRSGDLSVYWYQQSLDQGLQFLIQYYNGEERAKGNILERFSAQQFPDLHSELNLSSLELGDSALYFCASSVEWTSGRAGETQYFGPGTRLLVL.

The J gene is TRBJ2-1, the V gene TRBV6-5; D not resolved. Trimming stripped 5 bases from V and 4 bases from J, with 12 bases between. The length of the CDR3 is 14 residues. From germline, CDR1 is MNHEY and CDR2 SVGAGI. CDR3 sequence: CASSTQARYNEQFF. The CDR3 DNA is TGTGCCAGCAGTACCCAGGCCAGATACAATGAGCAGTTCTTC.

The rearrangement joins TRBV11-2 to TRBJ2-2; 7 bases align to TRBD1. The CDR3 runs to 19 residues. Trimming removed 2 bases from V and 4 bases from J; junction bases left unmatched: 16. CDR1 and CDR2 (germline): SGHAT, FQNNGV. The CDR3 loop is CASSLLFMLGTAFTGELFF. The DNA for the CDR3 is TGTGCCAGCAGCTTATTGTTTATGTTGGGGACAGCTTTCACCGGGGAGCTGTTTTTT.

The chain uses TRBV27 and TRBJ2-7; D is perhaps TRBD1 (6 bases). Looked up from germline, CDR1 is MNHEY and CDR2 is SMNVEV (reference sequence). Trimming removed 4 bases at V and 6 bases at J, with 13 bases between. The CDR3 sequence is 13 residues long. CDR3 amino acids: CASSWDITTEQYF. CDR3 coding DNA: TGTGCCAGCAGTTGGGACATTACTACCGAGCAGTACTTC.

This clone was counted between two and nine times. J is TRBJ1-5 and V is TRBV9; a possible D gene is TRBD1 (6 bases). Between the trimmed V and J ends, which lost 4 bases and 6 bases, there was a span of 14 bases. The CDR3 is 14 amino acids. The V gene's germline CDR1 is SGDLS and CDR2 YYNGEE. The CDR3 loop is CASSPGGAGQPQHF. The CDR3, as DNA: TGTGCCAGCAGCCCCGGGGGGGCAGGTCAGCCCCAGCATTTT.

This chain uses TRBV10-3 with TRBJ2-3, with D perhaps matching TRBD1 (6 bases). CDR1 is ENHRY, CDR2 SYGVKD, per germline. This CDR3 contains 13 residues. The V end was cut by 6 bases, the J end by 2 bases, with 9 bases between. The CDR3 nucleotides are TGTGCCATCAGCCGGGACACCACAGATACGCAGTATTTT. Amino acid sequence: CAISRDTTDTQYF.

J is TRBJ1-2 and V is TRBV27, with a possible D match to TRBD1 (6 bases). The V gene lost 5 bases and the J gene lost 4 bases, with 14 bases spanning the gap. The CDR3 has 14 residues. Germline CDR1 is MNHEY and CDR2 is SMNVEV (reference sequence). The DNA for the CDR3 is TGTGCCAGCAGTCCCCTACAGGGAGGCTATGGCTACACCTTC. It is translated as CASSPLQGGYGYTF.

V usage is TRBV5-1 and J usage is TRBJ2-7; D unresolved. Looked up from germline, CDR1 is SGHRS and CDR2 is YFSETQ. This CDR3 contains 14 residues. Trimming removed 9 bases at V and 1 base at J, with 17 bases between. CDR3 DNA sequence: TGCGCCACCCCGTCTTTGCCTAGTTCCTACGAGCAGTACTTC. Its protein is CATPSLPSSYEQYF.

This rearrangement joins TRBV28 to TRBJ1-2; TRBD1 matches at 7 bases. This CDR3 is 14 amino acids long. V dropped 5 bases and J dropped 4; count of bases not matched to a gene: 7. Germline lookup yields CDR1 MDHEN and CDR2 SYDVKM. CDR3 residues: CASSTHRGPYGYTF. The CDR3 coding sequence is TGTGCCAGCAGTACCCACAGGGGCCCCTATGGCTACACCTTC.

The V and J genes are TRBV6-1 and TRBJ2-1, with unresolved D. From germline, CDR1 is MNHNS and CDR2 SASEGT. The ends were cut back, 0 bases at V and 10 bases at J, with 13 bases in the middle. This CDR3 contains 14 residues. The CDR3: CASSEALPRVEQFF. The CDR3 DNA follows: TGTGCCAGCAGTGAAGCGCTTCCCCGGGTAGAGCAGTTCTTC.

The rearrangement links TRBV30 to TRBJ2-5; perhaps TRBD1 as D (6 bases). The length of the CDR3 is 13 residues. Trimming stripped 2 bases from V and 5 bases from J, with 12 bases between. CDR1 is GTSNPN and CDR2 is SVGIG in the germline V gene (reference sequence). CDR3 DNA: TGTGCCTGGAGTATCAGGGGTGGGGAGACCCAGTACTTC. Its protein product is CAWSIRGGETQYF.

The chain carries TRBV27 and TRBJ2-7; D gene uncertain. V was shortened by 2 bases and J by 3 bases, with 11 bases between the two germline ends. This CDR3 is built from 14 residues. Germline CDR1 and CDR2: MNHEY and SMNVEV (reference sequence). The CDR3 protein is CASSLNPSLYEQYF. Here the CDR3 DNA reads TGTGCCAGCAGTTTAAATCCCAGCCTCTACGAGCAGTACTTC.

The genes are TRBV28 and TRBJ2-7, with 7 bases lining up with TRBD1. Germline V lookup: CDR1 MDHEN, CDR2 SYDVKM. J lost 3 bases, V lost 5 bases, and 10 bases had no gene match. This CDR3 comprises 15 residues. The CDR3 DNA sequence: TGTGCCAGCAGTCCTGGAACAGGGGAGAGCTACGAGCAGTACTTC. This encodes CASSPGTGESYEQYF. Together with reference TRBV28 and TRBJ2-7, the CDR3 gives the full variable domain: DVKVTQSSRYLVKRTGEKVFLECVQDMDHENMFWYRQDPGLGLRLIYFSYDVKMKEKGDIPEGYSVSREKKERFSLILESASTNQTSMYLCASSPGTGESYEQYFGPGTRLTVT.

This clone was seen more than once but under ten times. The V call is TRBV30, the J call TRBJ1-5; 9 bases align to TRBD1. V lost 2 bases to trimming and J lost 7 bases; unmatched junction nucleotides: 6. CDR3 length: 14 amino acids. CDR1 and CDR2 (germline): GTSNPN, SVGIG (reference sequence). The CDR3 DNA sequence: TGTGCCTGGAGTTGGGACAGGGTAGGACAGCCCCAGCATTTT. The encoded protein is CAWSWDRVGQPQHF.